The 16 T cell receptor beta chains below all came from one sample that was sequenced in a study of cytomegalovirus exposure and HLA in healthy donors. PCR used 60 Vbeta primers and 13 Jbeta primers. The method was immunoSEQ multiplex PCR; TCRdb's version includes in-frame clones alone and lacks a portion of them. The table records about 130,000 clones, roughly four fifths of them present only once. The sample taken for sequencing was PBMCs. The receptors were gathered from a boy aged 2 to 10 in good health and CMV-seronegative.

This clone occurred once. V and J are TRBV15 and TRBJ2-5, with TRBD2 identical over 8 bases. Germline CDR1 reads LNHNV; CDR2 reads YYDKDF (reference sequence). Trimming cost V 3 bases and J 1 base; bases outside gene matches: 10. This CDR3 spans 17 amino acids. The CDR3 region is CATSRDSGTSSQETQYF. As DNA, the CDR3 is TGTGCCACCAGCAGGGACTCCGGGACTAGTAGCCAAGAGACCCAGTACTTC.

This chain uses TRBV7-9 with TRBJ1-1; 7 bases map to TRBD1. The CDR3 runs 14 residues. CDR1 and CDR2 from the germline V gene are SEHNR and FQNEAQ (reference sequence). J was trimmed by 3 bases and V by 4 bases; bases with no gene match: 5. The CDR3 DNA sequence: TGTGCCAGCAGCTCGAGGGGGACAGACACTGAAGCTTTCTTT. Protein: CASSSRGTDTEAFF.

The rearrangement joins TRBV19 to TRBJ1-1; D is undetermined. This CDR3 is 16 amino acids long. V lost 1 base and J 1 base, leaving 13 bases between the germline ends. Germline V gives CDR1 LNHDA, CDR2 SQIVND (reference sequence). CDR3 region: CASSIVLSPPNTEAFF. The CDR3 DNA is TGTGCCAGTAGTATAGTTCTATCCCCCCCGAACACTGAAGCTTTCTTT.

J is TRBJ1-5 and V is TRBV30; 10 bases align to TRBD1. V lost 3 bases and J lost 10; bases outside the gene matches: 6. Germline lookup yields CDR1 GTSNPN and CDR2 SVGIG (reference sequence). The CDR3 is 13 amino acids. For the CDR3, the DNA is TGTGCCTGGAGCCTTGGGACAGGGGATCCCCAGCATTTT. Translation gives CAWSLGTGDPQHF.

V and J are TRBV7-8 and TRBJ2-3; the match to TRBD2 covers 10 bases. This CDR3 comprises 16 residues. Per germline, CDR1 SGHVS and CDR2 FQNEAQ. V gave up 8 bases and J gave up 6 bases; unmatched junction bases: 14. The CDR3 here is CASFSRTSGFADTQYF. CDR3 sequence (DNA): TGTGCCAGCTTCTCGAGGACTAGCGGATTCGCGGATACGCAGTATTTT.

This chain uses TRBV30 with TRBJ1-2; D unclear. V was trimmed by 4 bases and J by 8 bases, leaving 14 bases between them. Germline V gives CDR1 GTSNPN, CDR2 SVGIG (reference sequence). CDR3 size: 12 residues. This CDR3 is CAWTLPLSGYTF. The CDR3 bases are TGTGCCTGGACCCTACCCCTTAGCGGCTACACCTTC.

The chain joins TRBV5-6 to TRBJ2-7; D might be TRBD1 (6 bases). This CDR3 is 13 amino acids long. Deletions cut 4 bases from V and 2 bases from J, with 10 bases between. Per germline, CDR1 SGHDT and CDR2 YYEEEE. CDR3 region: CASSQTGTYEQYV. Written as DNA, the CDR3 is TGTGCCAGCAGCCAGACAGGTACCTACGAGCAGTACGTC.

This clone was seen just once. The CDR3 region is CASRRLAGGLKPSYNEQFF. CDR3 in DNA: TGTGCCAGCAGAAGACTAGCGGGAGGGCTCAAACCTTCCTACAATGAGCAGTTCTTC. This chain links TRBV2 with TRBJ2-1; 14 bases fit TRBD2. Germline CDR1 SNHLY, CDR2 FYNNEI. V was clipped by 6 bases and J by 1 base; unmatched bases: 11. The CDR3 is 19 amino acids.

The chain combines TRBV9 with TRBJ1-2, with 7 bases matching TRBD1. The V segment lost 0 bases and the J segment 4 bases; nucleotides outside the gene matches: 6. CDR1 and CDR2 (germline): SGDLS, YYNGEE. CDR3 length equals 15 residues. DNA of the CDR3: TGTGCCAGCAGCGTAGAGGCAGGGGGTTCCTATGGCTACACCTTC. Protein: CASSVEAGGSYGYTF. Looking up the rest from reference TRBV9 and TRBJ1-2 gives the full variable domain: DSGVTQTPKHLITATGQRVTLRCSPRSGDLSVYWYQQSLDQGLQFLIQYYNGEERAKGNILERFSAQQFPDLHSELNLSSLELGDSALYFCASSVEAGGSYGYTFGSGTRLTVV.

The genes are TRBV9 and TRBJ2-3; possible D gene TRBD1, 7 bases. Trimming took off 4 bases at V and 3 bases at J, with 18 bases between the two ends. Germline V gives CDR1 SGDLS, CDR2 YYNGEE. CDR3 length: 16 amino acids. Written as DNA, the CDR3 is TGTGCCAGCAGCCCAGGGGGGATGTGGGGGACAGATACGCAGTATTTT. This translates into CASSPGGMWGTDTQYF.

This clone appeared a single time. The V and J genes are TRBV6-1 and TRBJ2-3; 12 bases fit TRBD2. The CDR3 is 18 amino acids. Germline V CDR1 and CDR2: MNHNS, SASEGT. Trimming removed 2 bases from V and 4 bases from J; junction bases left unmatched: 10. For the CDR3, the DNA is TGTGCCAGCAGTGAACCTAGCGGGAGGGCCTTAAGGGCAGATACGCAGTATTTT. This codes for CASSEPSGRALRADTQYF.

In this sample, this clone turned up a few times. The chain has TRBV6-1 and TRBJ1-2, with D possibly TRBD1 on 5 matching bases. The germline V and J ends were trimmed by 7 bases and 8 bases, with 20 bases remaining between them. The V gene's germline CDR1 is MNHNS and CDR2 SASEGT. The CDR3 runs to 14 residues. CDR3 in DNA: TGTGCCAGCATCCGACAGAGCCGCGCGGAAGGCTACACCTTC. The encoded protein is CASIRQSRAEGYTF.

The CDR3 reads CASSQDFGGRSPLHF. CDR3 coding DNA: TGCGCCAGCAGCCAAGATTTCGGGGGGCGGTCACCCCTCCACTTT. J is TRBJ1-6 and V is TRBV4-1; D possibly corresponds to TRBD1 (6 bases). The germline V gene has CDR1 MGHRA and CDR2 YSYEKL. Trimming took off 0 bases at V and 10 bases at J, with 13 bases between the two ends. This CDR3 contains 15 residues.

The chain employs TRBV6-5 and TRBJ1-2; 8 bases agree with TRBD1. Germline V gene lookup returns CDR1 MNHEY and CDR2 SVGAGI. V was clipped by 5 bases and J by 9 bases; unmatched bases: 14. The CDR3 has 15 amino acids. The CDR3 reads CASSQGRQGKESYTF. CDR3 in DNA: TGTGCCAGCAGTCAAGGGAGACAGGGGAAAGAAAGCTACACCTTC.

The chain is built from TRBV10-3 and TRBJ1-5, with 7 bases matching TRBD1. The ends lost 10 bases at V and 4 bases at J; junction bases unmatched: 7. The CDR3 spans 13 residues. CDR1 and CDR2 from the germline V gene are ENHRY and SYGVKD. The CDR3 DNA reads as TGTGCCACGGGGACAGCGGAAAATCAGCCCCAGCATTTT. Its translation: CATGTAENQPQHF.

The sample holds a few counts of this clone. The chain carries TRBV19 and TRBJ2-7; perhaps TRBD2 as D (6 bases). Trimming took off 10 bases at V and 7 bases at J, with 20 bases between the two ends. Per the germline V gene, CDR1 is LNHDA and CDR2 is SQIVND (reference sequence). The CDR3 spans 13 residues. CDR3 in amino acids: CATSSGGAGEQYF. The CDR3, as DNA: TGTGCCACCTCCTCTGGAGGGGCGGGAGAGCAGTACTTC. The full variable domain, its missing parts supplied by reference TRBV19 and TRBJ2-7, is DGGITQSPKYLFRKEGQNVTLSCEQNLNHDAMYWYRQDPGQGLRLIYYSQIVNDFQKGDIAEGYSVSREKKESFPLTVTSAQKNPTAFYLCATSSGGAGEQYFGPGTRLTVT.